These T cell receptor beta chains were read from a single sample in a study of beta chain features in type 1 diabetes. TCRdb's copy holds only in-frame clones and misses some; the assay was immunoSEQ multiplex PCR. The sample has a few hundred thousand clones, about 14% seen once. Sample: naive CD4+ T cells from blood. The receptors stem from a woman between 18 and 30 years old with type 1 diabetes. CDR3s include the opening cysteine and the closing phenylalanine or tryptophan. The order of the fields is J gene, clone size, V gene, CDR3 protein. Size is omitted from some rows. Given values are once, few, many or a class for expanded clones.

j_call: TRBJ2-7
clone_size: few
v_call: TRBV5-1
cdr3_aa: CASSLLPRGAGSFEQYF

j_call: TRBJ2-1
clone_size: few
v_call: TRBV6-5
cdr3_aa: CASSSATGQGKNEQFF

j_call: TRBJ2-3
clone_size: NA
v_call: TRBV29-1
cdr3_aa: CSAEGPSSTDTQYF

j_call: TRBJ2-1
clone_size: once
v_call: TRBV4-3
cdr3_aa: CASSQDTRLYNEQFF

j_call: TRBJ2-3
clone_size: few
v_call: TRBV5-4
cdr3_aa: CASSLWASFSGDTQYF

j_call: TRBJ2-7
clone_size: NA
v_call: TRBV5-1
cdr3_aa: CASSSGQGYEQYF

j_call: TRBJ1-2
clone_size: NA
v_call: TRBV6-6
cdr3_aa: CASRSGAGLYGYTF

j_call: TRBJ2-7
clone_size: NA
v_call: TRBV19
cdr3_aa: CASSLSAGGQGAYEQYF

j_call: TRBJ2-7
clone_size: NA
v_call: TRBV7-2
cdr3_aa: CASRKTGTSGYEQYF

j_call: TRBJ2-7
clone_size: NA
v_call: TRBV2
cdr3_aa: CASRDRTGSFAEQYF

j_call: TRBJ2-4
clone_size: NA
v_call: TRBV19
cdr3_aa: CASSIWTGEAKNIQYF

j_call: TRBJ1-2
clone_size: NA
v_call: TRBV18
cdr3_aa: CASSQTGQGDGYTF

j_call: TRBJ2-3
clone_size: few
v_call: TRBV27
cdr3_aa: CASSPFPDTQYF